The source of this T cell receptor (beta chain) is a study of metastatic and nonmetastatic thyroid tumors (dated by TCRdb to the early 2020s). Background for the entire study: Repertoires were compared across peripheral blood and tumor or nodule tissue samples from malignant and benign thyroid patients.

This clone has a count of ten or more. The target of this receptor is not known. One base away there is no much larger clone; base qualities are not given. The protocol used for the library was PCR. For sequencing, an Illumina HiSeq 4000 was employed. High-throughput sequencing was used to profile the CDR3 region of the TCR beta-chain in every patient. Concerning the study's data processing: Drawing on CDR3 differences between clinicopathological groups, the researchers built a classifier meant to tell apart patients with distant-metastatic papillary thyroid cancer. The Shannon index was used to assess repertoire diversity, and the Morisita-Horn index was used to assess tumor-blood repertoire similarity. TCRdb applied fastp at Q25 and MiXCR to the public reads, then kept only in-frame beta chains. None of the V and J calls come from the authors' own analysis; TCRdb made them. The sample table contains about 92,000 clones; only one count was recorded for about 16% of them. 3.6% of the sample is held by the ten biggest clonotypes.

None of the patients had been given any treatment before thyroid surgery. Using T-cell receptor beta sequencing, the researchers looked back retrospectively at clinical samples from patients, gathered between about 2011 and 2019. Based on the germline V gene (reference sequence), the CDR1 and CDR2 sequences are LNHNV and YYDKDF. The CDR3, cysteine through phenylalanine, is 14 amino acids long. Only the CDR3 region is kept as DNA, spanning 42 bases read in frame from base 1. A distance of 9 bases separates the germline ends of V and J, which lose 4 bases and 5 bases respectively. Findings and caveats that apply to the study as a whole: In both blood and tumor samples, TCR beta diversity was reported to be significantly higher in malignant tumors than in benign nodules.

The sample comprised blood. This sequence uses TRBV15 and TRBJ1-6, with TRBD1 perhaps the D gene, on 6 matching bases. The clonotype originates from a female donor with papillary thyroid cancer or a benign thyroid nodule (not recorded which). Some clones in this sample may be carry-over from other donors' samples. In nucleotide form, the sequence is TGTGCCACCAGCATCTCAGGGGATAATTCACCCCTCCACTTT. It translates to CATSISGDNSPLHF. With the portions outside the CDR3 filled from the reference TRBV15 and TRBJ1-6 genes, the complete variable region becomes DAMVIQNPRYQVTQFGKPVTLSCSQTLNHNVMYWYQQKSSQAPKLLFHYYDKDFNNEADTPDNFQSRRPNTSFCFLDIRSPGLGDTAMYLCATSISGDNSPLHFGNGTRLTVT.